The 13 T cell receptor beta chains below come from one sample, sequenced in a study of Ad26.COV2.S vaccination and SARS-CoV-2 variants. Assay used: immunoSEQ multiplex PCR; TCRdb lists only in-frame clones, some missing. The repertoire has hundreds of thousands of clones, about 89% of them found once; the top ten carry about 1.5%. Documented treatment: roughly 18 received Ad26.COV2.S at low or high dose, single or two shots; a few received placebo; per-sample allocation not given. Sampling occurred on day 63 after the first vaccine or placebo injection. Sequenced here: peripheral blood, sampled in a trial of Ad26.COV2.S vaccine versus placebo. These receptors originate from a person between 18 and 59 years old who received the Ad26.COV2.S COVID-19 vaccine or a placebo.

The CDR3 DNA reads TGTGCCAGCAGTGAAACGACGATGCGTCATTCACCCCTCCACTTT. As protein: CASSETTMRHSPLHF. The rearrangement uses TRBV25-1 and TRBJ1-6; D unresolved. V lost 2 bases and J lost 8, with 13 bases in between. The germline gives CDR1 MGHDK, CDR2 SYGVNS. CDR3 length: 15 amino acids.

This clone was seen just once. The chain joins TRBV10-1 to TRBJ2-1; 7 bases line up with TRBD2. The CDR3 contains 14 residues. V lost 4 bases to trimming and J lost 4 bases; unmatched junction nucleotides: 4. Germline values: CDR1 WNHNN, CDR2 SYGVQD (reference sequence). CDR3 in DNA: TGCGCCAGCAGTGGTCTAGCGGATTACAATGAGCAGTTCTTC. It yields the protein CASSGLADYNEQFF.

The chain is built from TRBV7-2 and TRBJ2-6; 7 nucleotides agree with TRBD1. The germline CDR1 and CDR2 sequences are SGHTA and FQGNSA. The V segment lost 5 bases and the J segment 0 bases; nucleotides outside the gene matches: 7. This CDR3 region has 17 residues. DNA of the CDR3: TGTGCCAGCAGCCTAACCGGGACAGACTCTGGGGCCAACGTCCTGACTTTC. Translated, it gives CASSLTGTDSGANVLTF.

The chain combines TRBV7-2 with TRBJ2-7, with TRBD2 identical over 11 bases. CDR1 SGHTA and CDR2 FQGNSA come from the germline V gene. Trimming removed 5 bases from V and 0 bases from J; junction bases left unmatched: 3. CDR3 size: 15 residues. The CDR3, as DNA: TGTGCCAGCAGCGCTACTAGCGGGAGCTCCTACGAGCAGTACTTC. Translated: CASSATSGSSYEQYF. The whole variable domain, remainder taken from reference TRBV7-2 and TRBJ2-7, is GAGVSQSPSNKVTEKGKDVELRCDPISGHTALYWYRQSLGQGLEFLIYFQGNSAPDKSGLPSDRFSAERTGGSVSTLTIQRTQQEDSAVYLCASSATSGSSYEQYFGPGTRLTVT.

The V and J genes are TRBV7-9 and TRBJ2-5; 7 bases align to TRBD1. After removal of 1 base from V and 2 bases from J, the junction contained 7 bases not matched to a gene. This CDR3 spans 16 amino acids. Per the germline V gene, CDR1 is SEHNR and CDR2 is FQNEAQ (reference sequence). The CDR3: CASSLGGWDRQETQYF. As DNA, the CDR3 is TGTGCCAGCAGCTTAGGGGGATGGGACAGACAAGAGACCCAGTACTTC.

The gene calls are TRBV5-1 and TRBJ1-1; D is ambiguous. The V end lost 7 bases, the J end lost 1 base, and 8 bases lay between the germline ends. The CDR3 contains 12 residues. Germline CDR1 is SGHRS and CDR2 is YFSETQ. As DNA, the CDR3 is TGCGCCAGCGGGTCAGGGAACACTGAAGCTTTCTTT. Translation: CASGSGNTEAFF.

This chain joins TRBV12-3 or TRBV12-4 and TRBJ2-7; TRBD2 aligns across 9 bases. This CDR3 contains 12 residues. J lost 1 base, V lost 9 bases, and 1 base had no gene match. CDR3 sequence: CASSGGSYEQYF. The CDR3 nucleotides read TGTGCCAGTAGCGGGGGATCCTACGAGCAGTACTTC.

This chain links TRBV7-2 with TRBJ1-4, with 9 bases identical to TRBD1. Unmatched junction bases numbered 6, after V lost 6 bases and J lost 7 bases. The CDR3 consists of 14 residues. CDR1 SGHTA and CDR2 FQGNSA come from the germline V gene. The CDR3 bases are TGTGCCAGCAGTCAGGGGACAGGGCGTGAAAAACTGTTTTTT. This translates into CASSQGTGREKLFF.

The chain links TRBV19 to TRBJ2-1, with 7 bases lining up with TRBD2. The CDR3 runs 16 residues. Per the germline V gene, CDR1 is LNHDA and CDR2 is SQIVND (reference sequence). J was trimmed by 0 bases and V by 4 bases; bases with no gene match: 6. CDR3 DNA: TGTGCCAGTAGTACCATAGCGGGTCCCTCCTACAATGAGCAGTTCTTC. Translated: CASSTIAGPSYNEQFF.

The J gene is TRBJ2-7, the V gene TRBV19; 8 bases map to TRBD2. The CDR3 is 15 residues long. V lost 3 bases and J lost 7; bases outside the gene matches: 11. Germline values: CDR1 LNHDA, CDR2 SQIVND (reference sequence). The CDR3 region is CASSMVRGVPGEQYF. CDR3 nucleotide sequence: TGTGCCAGTAGTATGGTGCGGGGGGTCCCTGGGGAGCAGTACTTC.

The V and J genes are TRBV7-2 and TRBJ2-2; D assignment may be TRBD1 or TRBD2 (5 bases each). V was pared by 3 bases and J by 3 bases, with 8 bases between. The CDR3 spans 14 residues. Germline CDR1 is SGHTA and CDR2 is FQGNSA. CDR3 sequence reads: CASSLGTDTGELFF. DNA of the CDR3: TGTGCCAGCAGCTTGGGGACCGACACCGGGGAGCTGTTTTTT.

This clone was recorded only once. The CDR3 reads CASSPDRGGSYEQYF. The CDR3 DNA reads TGTGCCAGCAGCCCCGACAGGGGGGGATCCTACGAGCAGTACTTC. This chain connects TRBV7-2 to TRBJ2-7; 9 nucleotides align to TRBD1. Losses at the gene ends were 5 bases for V and 1 base for J; bases not matched to a gene: 6. The germline gives CDR1 SGHTA, CDR2 FQGNSA. The CDR3 covers 15 residues.

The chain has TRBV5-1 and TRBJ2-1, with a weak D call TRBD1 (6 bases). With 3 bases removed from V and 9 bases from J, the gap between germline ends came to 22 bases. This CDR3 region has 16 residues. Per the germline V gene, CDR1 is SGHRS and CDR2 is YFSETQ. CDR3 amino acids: CASSSLSGAAYGEQFF. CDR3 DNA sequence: TGCGCCAGCAGCTCACTCTCAGGGGCCGCCTACGGTGAGCAGTTCTTC. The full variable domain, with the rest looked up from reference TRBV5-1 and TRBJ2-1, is KAGVTQTPRYLIKTRGQQVTLSCSPISGHRSVSWYQQTPGQGLQFLFEYFSETQRNKGNFPGRFSGRQFSNSRSEMNVSTLELGDSALYLCASSSLSGAAYGEQFFGPGTRLTVL.